This passage covers 23 T cell receptor beta chains from one sample sequenced in a study of CD8+ T cells in alopecia areata. Following RNA extraction, reverse transcription yielded cDNA that acted as the sequencing template. Method: immunoSEQ multiplex PCR; TCRdb's copy keeps in-frame clones and lacks some. In the table there are some 170,000 clones, roughly 63% of which are singletons. Treatment meaning: oral pan-JAK inhibitor, 5-10 mg twice daily. The source material was CD4+ T cells sorted from blood, sampled between weeks 55 and 70, from a patient treated with tofacitinib. The receptors come from a human donor with alopecia areata.

This sequence joins TRBV29-1 and TRBJ1-4; D may be TRBD1 (5 bases). This CDR3 spans 12 amino acids. Germline V gene lookup returns CDR1 SQVTM and CDR2 ANQGSEA. The germline V and J ends were trimmed by 4 bases and 5 bases, with 8 bases remaining between them. CDR3 sequence (DNA): TGCAGCGTTGCTTGGGGGAATGAAAAACTGTTTTTT. Its protein is CSVAWGNEKLFF.

There are a few counts of this clone. In DNA form, the CDR3 reads TGTGCCAGCACCGCGAGACAGGGCCTCGTCTACGAGCAGTACTTC. Translated, it gives CASTARQGLVYEQYF. This chain connects TRBV6-1 to TRBJ2-7; 7 nucleotides match TRBD1. Germline loops: CDR1 MNHNS, CDR2 SASEGT. CDR3 length: 15 amino acids. Trimming cost V 7 bases and J 3 bases; bases outside gene matches: 12.

The rearrangement joins TRBV6-5 to TRBJ1-2, with D possibly matching TRBD1 (5 bases). The germline V gene encodes CDR1 MNHEY and CDR2 SVGAGI. Trimming cost V 0 bases and J 3 bases, with 14 bases left between them. The CDR3 sequence is 16 residues long. In DNA form, the CDR3 reads TGTGCCAGCAGTTACTCGAACAGGCCCCTCGACTATGGCTACACCTTC. Protein product: CASSYSNRPLDYGYTF.

V and J are TRBV29-1 and TRBJ2-7, with 7 bases matching TRBD1. Trimming removed 7 bases from V and 1 base from J; junction bases left unmatched: 16. The CDR3 totals 16 residues. The germline V gene has CDR1 SQVTM and CDR2 ANQGSEA. CDR3 sequence (DNA): TGCAGCGCCGGTGGGACAGCCGAAGACGTTTCCTACGAGCAGTACTTC. Translation: CSAGGTAEDVSYEQYF.

The rearrangement uses TRBV2 and TRBJ2-5; D assignment may be TRBD1 or TRBD2 (5 bases each). Trimming left V 8 bases short and J 1 base short, with 11 bases between. The CDR3 totals 13 residues. Germline CDR1 reads SNHLY; CDR2 reads FYNNEI. The CDR3 loop reads CASGGDLQETQYF. Written as DNA, the CDR3 is TGTGCCAGCGGTGGGGACCTCCAAGAGACCCAGTACTTC.

The V call is TRBV30, the J call TRBJ1-1, with 8 bases lining up with TRBD1. Germline CDR1 and CDR2: GTSNPN and SVGIG (reference sequence). The length of the CDR3 is 13 residues. J gave up 1 base and V 3 bases, and 1 base lay outside the gene matches. The CDR3: CAWSRGPNTEAFF. The CDR3 DNA follows: TGTGCCTGGAGCAGGGGGCCGAACACTGAAGCTTTCTTT.

This CDR3 is CASSPPSDPSPLHF. The CDR3 nucleotides are TGTGCCAGCAGCCCGCCTTCCGACCCTTCACCCCTCCACTTT. The chain has TRBV7-9 and TRBJ1-6, with D uncertain. CDR1 and CDR2 from the germline V gene are SEHNR and FQNEAQ (reference sequence). V gave up 5 bases and J gave up 9 bases, with 14 bases separating them. The CDR3 extends over 14 amino acids.

This chain joins TRBV5-1 and TRBJ1-1; perhaps TRBD1 as D (6 bases). Germline V gene data show CDR1 as SGHRS and CDR2 as YFSETQ. Trimming shortened V by 0 bases and J by 6 bases, and 12 bases separated the two germline ends. The CDR3 totals 14 residues. This CDR3 reads CASSLEQGLAEAFF. The CDR3 DNA reads as TGCGCCAGCAGCTTGGAACAGGGATTAGCTGAAGCTTTCTTT.

This clone was seen once. V is TRBV30 and J is TRBJ2-1; D might be TRBD2 (6 bases). Between the trimmed V and J ends, which lost 5 bases and 6 bases, there was a span of 17 bases. Germline CDR1 is GTSNPN and CDR2 is SVGIG (reference sequence). The CDR3 extends over 14 amino acids. This CDR3 is CAWGEPGGRNEQFF. The CDR3 coding sequence is TGTGCCTGGGGAGAACCCGGGGGTCGCAATGAGCAGTTCTTC.

J is TRBJ2-2 and V is TRBV29-1; 10 nucleotides line up with TRBD1. Per germline, CDR1 SQVTM and CDR2 ANQGSEA. The V gene end was trimmed by 6 bases and the J gene end by 0 bases; junction bases not matched to a gene: 10. The CDR3 contains 17 residues. CDR3 sequence reads: CSVSGQGKPANTGELFF. The CDR3 bases are TGCAGCGTCTCGGGACAGGGGAAGCCAGCGAACACCGGGGAGCTGTTTTTT.

This clone was counted a few times. The V call is TRBV30, the J call TRBJ1-2; 10 bases agree with TRBD1. The ends lost 8 bases at V and 8 bases at J; junction bases unmatched: 11. The CDR3 contains 13 residues. CDR1 and CDR2 (germline): GTSNPN, SVGIG (reference sequence). Here the CDR3 DNA reads TGTGCCGGTTCCCGGGACAGGGGCGCGGGCTACACCTTC. It translates to CAGSRDRGAGYTF.

The chain has TRBV7-9 and TRBJ2-1; D is uncertain. V lost 6 bases, J lost 0 bases, and 6 bases lay in between. The CDR3 runs to 13 residues. Germline loops: CDR1 SEHNR, CDR2 FQNEAQ (reference sequence). CDR3 region: CASSGSSYNEQFF. The CDR3 DNA reads TGTGCCAGCAGTGGGTCCTCCTACAATGAGCAGTTCTTC.

The chain links TRBV28 to TRBJ1-6; 7 nucleotides agree with TRBD1. V was clipped by 5 bases and J by 11 bases; unmatched bases: 12. The CDR3 covers 15 residues. Germline V gives CDR1 MDHEN, CDR2 SYDVKM. The CDR3 nucleotides read TGTGCCAGCAGTCCCGAGGACAGGAGGTTGCCACCCCTCCACTTT. This translates into CASSPEDRRLPPLHF.

CDR3 region: CASRQGYGYTF. The CDR3 coding sequence is TGTGCCAGCAGGCAGGGGTATGGCTACACCTTC. This chain links TRBV6-5 with TRBJ1-2; possible D gene TRBD1, 6 bases. V was clipped by 6 bases and J by 5 bases, with 7 bases between them. CDR3 length: 11 residues. CDR1 and CDR2 from the germline V gene are MNHEY and SVGAGI.

In its sample, this clone was seen a few times. The chain joins TRBV7-9 to TRBJ1-2, with no clear D. This CDR3 has 14 residues. Trimming removed 5 bases from V and 7 bases from J, with 17 bases in between. Germline V gene lookup returns CDR1 SEHNR and CDR2 FQNEAQ (reference sequence). CDR3 residues: CASSHQAFRGGYTF. CDR3 bases: TGTGCCAGCAGCCACCAGGCCTTTCGGGGTGGCTACACCTTC.

V is TRBV29-1 and J is TRBJ1-2; no definite D call. V gave up 7 bases and J gave up 6 bases, with 12 bases separating them. The length of the CDR3 is 11 residues. In germline, CDR1 is SQVTM, CDR2 ANQGSEA. CDR3 nucleotides: TGCAGCGCCGGGGAAGGGAATGGCTACACCTTC. It specifies CSAGEGNGYTF. The full variable domain, in which reference TRBV29-1 and TRBJ1-2 provide the parts outside the CDR3, is SAVISQKPSRDICQRGTSLTIQCQVDSQVTMMFWYRQQPGQSLTLIATANQGSEATYESGFVIDKFPISRPNLTFSTLTVSNMSPEDSSIYLCSAGEGNGYTFGSGTRLTVV.

In this sample, this clone turned up a few times. V usage is TRBV5-1 and J usage is TRBJ2-1, with 7 nucleotides matching TRBD1. The trim removed 3 bases at V and 8 bases at J, leaving 5 bases unmatched. The CDR3 loop spans 13 amino acids. Germline CDR1 reads SGHRS; CDR2 reads YFSETQ. CDR3 nucleotides: TGCGCCAGCAGCTGGGGTACAGGGGATGAGCAGTTCTTC. Amino acid sequence: CASSWGTGDEQFF.

This clone was counted a few times. The CDR3 nucleotides read TGCAGCGCCGCCAGGGGACAGGAGATGAATGAGCAGTTCTTC. As protein: CSAARGQEMNEQFF. V and J are TRBV29-1 and TRBJ2-1; TRBD1 agrees at 8 bases. V dropped 7 bases and J dropped 7; count of bases not matched to a gene: 12. The CDR3 has 14 residues. Per germline, CDR1 SQVTM and CDR2 ANQGSEA.

The V and J genes are TRBV2 and TRBJ1-5, with TRBD1 matching 8 bases. V was clipped by 4 bases and J by 1 base; unmatched bases: 9. The CDR3 runs to 17 residues. Germline values: CDR1 SNHLY, CDR2 FYNNEI. This chain's CDR3 is CASSVAGGGLSNQPQHF. In DNA form, the CDR3 reads TGTGCCAGCAGTGTGGCAGGGGGCGGATTGAGCAATCAGCCCCAGCATTTT.

The V and J genes are TRBV18 and TRBJ1-6; 9 bases map to TRBD1. From germline, CDR1 is KGHSH and CDR2 LQKENI. With 5 bases clipped from V and 7 bases from J, the junction kept 6 bases outside the gene matches. There are 15 residues in the CDR3. The CDR3 spells CASSADRGKNSPLHF. CDR3 DNA sequence: TGTGCCAGCTCAGCAGACAGGGGGAAGAATTCACCCCTCCACTTT.

This chain connects TRBV6-1 to TRBJ2-5, with D possibly TRBD1 on 5 matching bases. Per the germline V gene, CDR1 is MNHNS and CDR2 is SASEGT. The ends were cut back, 4 bases at V and 4 bases at J, with 10 bases in the middle. This CDR3 comprises 13 residues. The CDR3 region is CASSATGGETQYF. For the CDR3, the DNA is TGTGCCAGCAGTGCCACAGGTGGAGAGACCCAGTACTTC.

The table lists this clone with a few counts. An end of the junction differs from the germline gene, which may be a read error. The V and J genes are TRBV7-7 and TRBJ2-3; 9 positions match TRBD2. The CDR3 spans 13 residues. CDR1 and CDR2 (germline): SSHAT, FNYEAQ (reference sequence). CDR3 sequence: CASSLAGADTQYF. CDR3 sequence (DNA): TGTGCTAGCAGCTTAGCGGGGGCAGATACGCAGTATTTT.

The chain is built from TRBV6-5 and TRBJ2-3; a weak D match, TRBD1 (6 bases). Per the germline V gene, CDR1 is MNHEY and CDR2 is SVGAGI. The CDR3 is 11 residues long. The germline V and J ends were trimmed by 6 bases and 9 bases, with 10 bases remaining between them. The CDR3: CASRQGPTQYF. CDR3 DNA sequence: TGTGCCAGCAGGCAGGGGCCCACGCAGTATTTT.